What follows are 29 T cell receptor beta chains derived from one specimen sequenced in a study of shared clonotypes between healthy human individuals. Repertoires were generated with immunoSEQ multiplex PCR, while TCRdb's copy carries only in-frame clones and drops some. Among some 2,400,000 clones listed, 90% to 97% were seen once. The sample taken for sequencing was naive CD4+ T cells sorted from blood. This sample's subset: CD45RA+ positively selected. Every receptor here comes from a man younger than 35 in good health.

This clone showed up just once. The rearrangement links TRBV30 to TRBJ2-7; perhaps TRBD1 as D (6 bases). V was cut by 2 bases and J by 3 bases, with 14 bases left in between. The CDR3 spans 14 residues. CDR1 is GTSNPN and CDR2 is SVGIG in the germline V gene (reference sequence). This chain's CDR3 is CAWSPTDRVYEQYF. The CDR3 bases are TGTGCCTGGAGTCCGACGGACAGAGTCTACGAGCAGTACTTC.

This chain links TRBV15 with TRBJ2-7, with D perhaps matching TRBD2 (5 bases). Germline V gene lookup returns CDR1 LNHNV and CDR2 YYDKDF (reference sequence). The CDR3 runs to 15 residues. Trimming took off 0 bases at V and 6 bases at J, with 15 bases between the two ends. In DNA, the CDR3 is TGTGCCACCAGCAGAGAAAGGACTCTCTCCCTCGAGCAGTACTTC. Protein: CATSRERTLSLEQYF.

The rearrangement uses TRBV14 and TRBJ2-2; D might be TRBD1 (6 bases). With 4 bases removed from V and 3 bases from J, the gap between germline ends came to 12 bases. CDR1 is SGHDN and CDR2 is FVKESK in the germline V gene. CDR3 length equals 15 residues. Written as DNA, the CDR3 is TGTGCCAGCAGCCCCCAGGGGTGGTACACCGGGGAGCTGTTTTTT. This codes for CASSPQGWYTGELFF.

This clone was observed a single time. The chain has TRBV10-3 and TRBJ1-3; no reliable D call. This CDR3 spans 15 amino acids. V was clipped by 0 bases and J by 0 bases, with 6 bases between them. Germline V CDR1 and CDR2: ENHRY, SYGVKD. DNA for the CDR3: TGTGCCATCAGTGAGTCAGTGGACTCTGGAAACACCATATATTTT. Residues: CAISESVDSGNTIYF.

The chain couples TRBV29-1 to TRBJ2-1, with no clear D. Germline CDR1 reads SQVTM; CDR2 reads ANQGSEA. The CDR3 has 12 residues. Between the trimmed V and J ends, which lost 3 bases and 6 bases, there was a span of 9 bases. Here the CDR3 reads CSVDRALNEQFF. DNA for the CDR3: TGCAGCGTTGATCGAGCACTCAATGAGCAGTTCTTC.

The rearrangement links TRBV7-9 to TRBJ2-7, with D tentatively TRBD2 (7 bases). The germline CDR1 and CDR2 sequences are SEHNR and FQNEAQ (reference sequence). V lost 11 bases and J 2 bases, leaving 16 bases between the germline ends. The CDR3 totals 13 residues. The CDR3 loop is CAPVGGGAYEQYF. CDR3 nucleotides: TGTGCCCCTGTGGGAGGGGGGGCCTACGAGCAGTACTTC.

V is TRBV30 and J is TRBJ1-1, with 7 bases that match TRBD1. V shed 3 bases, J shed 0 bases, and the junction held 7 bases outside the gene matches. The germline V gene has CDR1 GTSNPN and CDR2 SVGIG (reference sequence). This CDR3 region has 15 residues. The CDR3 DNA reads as TGTGCCTGGAGAAGAACCGGGACAGTGAACACTGAAGCTTTCTTT. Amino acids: CAWRRTGTVNTEAFF.

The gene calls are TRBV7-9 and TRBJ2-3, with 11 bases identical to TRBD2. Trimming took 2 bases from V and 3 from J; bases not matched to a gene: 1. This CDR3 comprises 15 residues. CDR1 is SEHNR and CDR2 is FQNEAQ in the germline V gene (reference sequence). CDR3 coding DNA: TGTGCCAGCAGCTTACCTAGCGGGGGGACAGATACGCAGTATTTT. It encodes CASSLPSGGTDTQYF. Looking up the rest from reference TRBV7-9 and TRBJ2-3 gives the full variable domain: DTGVSQNPRHKITKRGQNVTFRCDPISEHNRLYWYRQTLGQGPEFLTYFQNEAQLEKSRLLSDRFSAERPKGSFSTLEIQRTEQGDSAMYLCASSLPSGGTDTQYFGPGTRLTVL.

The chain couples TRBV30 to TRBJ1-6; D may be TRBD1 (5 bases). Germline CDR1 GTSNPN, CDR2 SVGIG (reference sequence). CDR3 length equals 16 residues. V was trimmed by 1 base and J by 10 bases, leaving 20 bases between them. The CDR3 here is CAWSGAFNQGYSPLHF. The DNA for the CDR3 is TGTGCCTGGAGTGGGGCATTCAACCAGGGTTACTCACCCCTCCACTTT.

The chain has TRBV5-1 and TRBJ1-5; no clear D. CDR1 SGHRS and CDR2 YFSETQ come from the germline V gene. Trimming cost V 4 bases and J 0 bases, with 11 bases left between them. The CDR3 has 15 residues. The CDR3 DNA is TGCGCCAGCAGCCCGGACGGTCATAGCAATCAGCCCCAGCATTTT. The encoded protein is CASSPDGHSNQPQHF.

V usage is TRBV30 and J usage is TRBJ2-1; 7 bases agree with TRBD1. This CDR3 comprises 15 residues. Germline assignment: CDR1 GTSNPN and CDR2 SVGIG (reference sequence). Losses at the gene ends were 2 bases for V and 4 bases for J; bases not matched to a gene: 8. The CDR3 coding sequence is TGTGCCTGGAGTACCGGGACAGCCGATTACAATGAGCAGTTCTTC. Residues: CAWSTGTADYNEQFF.

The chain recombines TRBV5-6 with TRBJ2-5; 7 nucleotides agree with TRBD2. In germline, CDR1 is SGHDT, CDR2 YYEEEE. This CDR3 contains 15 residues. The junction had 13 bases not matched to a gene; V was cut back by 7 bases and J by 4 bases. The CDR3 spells CASSYSGQRSETQYF. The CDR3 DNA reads TGTGCCAGCTCCTATAGCGGGCAAAGATCAGAGACCCAGTACTTC.

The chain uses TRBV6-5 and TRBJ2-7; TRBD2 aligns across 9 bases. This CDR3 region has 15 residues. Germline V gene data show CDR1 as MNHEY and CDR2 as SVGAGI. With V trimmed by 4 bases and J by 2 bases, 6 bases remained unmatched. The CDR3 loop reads CASSSTSGGAYEQYF. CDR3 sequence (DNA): TGTGCCAGCAGTTCGACTAGCGGAGGGGCCTACGAGCAGTACTTC.

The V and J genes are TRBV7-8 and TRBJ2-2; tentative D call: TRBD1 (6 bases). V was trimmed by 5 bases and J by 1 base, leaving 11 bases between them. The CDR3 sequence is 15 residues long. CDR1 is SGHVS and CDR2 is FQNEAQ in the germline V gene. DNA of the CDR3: TGTGCCAGCAGCGTTGACAGGTTGAACACCGGGGAGCTGTTTTTT. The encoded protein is CASSVDRLNTGELFF.

CDR3 loop: CASSLGLANNGYTF. CDR3 sequence (DNA): TGTGCCAGCAGTTTAGGGTTAGCCAACAATGGCTACACCTTC. The chain has TRBV27 and TRBJ1-2, with no clear D. V lost 2 bases, J lost 6 bases, and 13 bases lay in between. The CDR3 has 14 residues. Germline loops: CDR1 MNHEY, CDR2 SMNVEV (reference sequence).

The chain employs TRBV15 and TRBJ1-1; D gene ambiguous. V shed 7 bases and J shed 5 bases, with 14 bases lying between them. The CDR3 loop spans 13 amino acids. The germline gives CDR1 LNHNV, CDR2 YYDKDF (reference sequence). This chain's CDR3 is CATNEGRDTEAFF. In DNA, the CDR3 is TGTGCCACCAACGAAGGGAGGGATACTGAAGCTTTCTTT.

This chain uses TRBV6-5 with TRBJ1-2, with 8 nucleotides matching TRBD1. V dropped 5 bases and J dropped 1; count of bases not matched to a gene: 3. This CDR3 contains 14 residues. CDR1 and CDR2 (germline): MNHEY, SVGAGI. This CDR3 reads CASSTDRGNYGYTF. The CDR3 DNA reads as TGTGCCAGCAGTACAGACAGGGGTAACTATGGCTACACCTTC.

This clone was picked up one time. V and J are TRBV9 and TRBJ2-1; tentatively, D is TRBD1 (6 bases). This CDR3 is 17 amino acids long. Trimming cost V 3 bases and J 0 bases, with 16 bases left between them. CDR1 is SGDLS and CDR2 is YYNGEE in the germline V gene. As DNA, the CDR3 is TGTGCCAGCAGCGCGGGGCCATCAGGGGCCTCCTACAATGAGCAGTTCTTC. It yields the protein CASSAGPSGASYNEQFF. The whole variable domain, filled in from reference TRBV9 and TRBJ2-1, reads DSGVTQTPKHLITATGQRVTLRCSPRSGDLSVYWYQQSLDQGLQFLIQYYNGEERAKGNILERFSAQQFPDLHSELNLSSLELGDSALYFCASSAGPSGASYNEQFFGPGTRLTVL.

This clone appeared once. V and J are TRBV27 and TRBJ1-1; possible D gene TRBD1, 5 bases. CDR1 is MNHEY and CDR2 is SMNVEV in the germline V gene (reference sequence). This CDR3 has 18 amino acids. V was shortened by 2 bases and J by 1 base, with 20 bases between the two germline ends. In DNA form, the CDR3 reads TGTGCCAGCAGTTTAAGATCCAGGGTTGAGGGATCGAACACTGAAGCTTTCTTT. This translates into CASSLRSRVEGSNTEAFF.

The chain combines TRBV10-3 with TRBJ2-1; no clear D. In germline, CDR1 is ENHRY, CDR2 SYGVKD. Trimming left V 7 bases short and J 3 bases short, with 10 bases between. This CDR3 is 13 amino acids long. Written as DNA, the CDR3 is TGTGCCATCAAAAGCAGAGACTACAATGAGCAGTTCTTC. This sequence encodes CAIKSRDYNEQFF.

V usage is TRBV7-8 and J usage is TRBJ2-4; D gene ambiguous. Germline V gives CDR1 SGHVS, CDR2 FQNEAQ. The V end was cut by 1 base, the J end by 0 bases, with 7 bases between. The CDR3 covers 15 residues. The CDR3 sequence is CASSLGWEAKNIQYF. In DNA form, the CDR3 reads TGTGCCAGCAGCTTAGGTTGGGAAGCCAAAAACATTCAGTACTTC. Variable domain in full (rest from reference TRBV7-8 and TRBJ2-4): GAGVSQSPRYKVAKRGQDVALRCDPISGHVSLFWYQQALGQGPEFLTYFQNEAQLDKSGLPSDRFFAERPEGSVSTLKIQRTQQEDSAVYLCASSLGWEAKNIQYFGAGTRLSVL.

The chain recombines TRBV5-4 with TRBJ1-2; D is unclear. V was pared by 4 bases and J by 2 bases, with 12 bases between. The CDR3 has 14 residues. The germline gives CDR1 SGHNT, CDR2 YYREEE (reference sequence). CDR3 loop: CASSRGQENYGYTF. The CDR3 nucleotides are TGTGCCAGCAGCCGAGGCCAGGAGAACTATGGCTACACCTTC.

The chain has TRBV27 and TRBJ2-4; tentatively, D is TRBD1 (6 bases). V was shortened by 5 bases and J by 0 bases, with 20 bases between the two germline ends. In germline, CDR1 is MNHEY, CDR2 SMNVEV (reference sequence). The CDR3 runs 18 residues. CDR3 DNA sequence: TGTGCCAGCAGTCCCCTCTCCGGGACACACCTAGCCAAAAACATTCAGTACTTC. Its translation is CASSPLSGTHLAKNIQYF.

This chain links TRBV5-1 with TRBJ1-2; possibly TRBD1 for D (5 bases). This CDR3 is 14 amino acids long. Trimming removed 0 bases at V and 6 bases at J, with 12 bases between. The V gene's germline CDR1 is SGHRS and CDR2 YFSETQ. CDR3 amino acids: CASSLVQGENGYTF. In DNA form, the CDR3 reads TGCGCCAGCAGCTTGGTTCAAGGGGAGAATGGCTACACCTTC.

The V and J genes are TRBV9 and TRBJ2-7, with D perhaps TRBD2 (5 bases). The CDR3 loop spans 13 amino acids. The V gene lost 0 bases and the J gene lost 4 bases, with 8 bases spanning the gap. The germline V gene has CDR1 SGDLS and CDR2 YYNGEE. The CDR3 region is CASSVAPGYEQYF. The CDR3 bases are TGTGCCAGCAGCGTAGCACCGGGGTACGAGCAGTACTTC. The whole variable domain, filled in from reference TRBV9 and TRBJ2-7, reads DSGVTQTPKHLITATGQRVTLRCSPRSGDLSVYWYQQSLDQGLQFLIQYYNGEERAKGNILERFSAQQFPDLHSELNLSSLELGDSALYFCASSVAPGYEQYFGPGTRLTVT.

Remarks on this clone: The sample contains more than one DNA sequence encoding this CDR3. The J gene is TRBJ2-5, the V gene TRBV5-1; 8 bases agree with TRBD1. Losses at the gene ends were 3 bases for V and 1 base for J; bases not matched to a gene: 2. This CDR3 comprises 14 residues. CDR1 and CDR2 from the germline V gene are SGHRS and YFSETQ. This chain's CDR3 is CASSSGQAQETQYF. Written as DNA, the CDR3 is TGCGCCAGCAGCTCGGGACAGGCCCAAGAGACCCAGTACTTC.

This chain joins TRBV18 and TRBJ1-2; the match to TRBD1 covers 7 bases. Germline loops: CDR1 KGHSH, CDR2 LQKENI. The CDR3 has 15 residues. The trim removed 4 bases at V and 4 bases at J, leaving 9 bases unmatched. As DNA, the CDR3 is TGTGCCAGCTCACAAGGGACAGACCGCACCTATGGCTACACCTTC. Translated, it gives CASSQGTDRTYGYTF.

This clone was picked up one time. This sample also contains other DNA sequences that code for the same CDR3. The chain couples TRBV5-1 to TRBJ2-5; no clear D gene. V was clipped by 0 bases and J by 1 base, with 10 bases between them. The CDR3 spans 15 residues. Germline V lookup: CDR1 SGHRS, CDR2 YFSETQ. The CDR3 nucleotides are TGCGCCAGCAGCTTGGCGGGTTCGGGCCAAGAGACCCAGTACTTC. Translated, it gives CASSLAGSGQETQYF.

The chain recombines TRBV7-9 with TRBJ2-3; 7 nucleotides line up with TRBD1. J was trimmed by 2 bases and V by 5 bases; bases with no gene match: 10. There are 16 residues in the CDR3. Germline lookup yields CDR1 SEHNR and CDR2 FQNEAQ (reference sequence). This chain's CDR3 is CASSRRQGLSTDTQYF. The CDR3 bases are TGTGCCAGCAGCCGAAGACAGGGTCTTTCCACAGATACGCAGTATTTT.